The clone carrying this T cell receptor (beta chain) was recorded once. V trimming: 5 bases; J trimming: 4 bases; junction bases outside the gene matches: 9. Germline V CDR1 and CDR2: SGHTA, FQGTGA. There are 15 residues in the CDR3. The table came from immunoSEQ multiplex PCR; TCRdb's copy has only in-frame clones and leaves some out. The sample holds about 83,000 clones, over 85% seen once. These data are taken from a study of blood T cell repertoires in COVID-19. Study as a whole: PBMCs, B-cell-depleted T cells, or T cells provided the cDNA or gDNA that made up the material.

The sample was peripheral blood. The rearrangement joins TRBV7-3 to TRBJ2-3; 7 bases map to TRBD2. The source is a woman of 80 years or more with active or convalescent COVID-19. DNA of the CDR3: TGTGCCAGCAGCCCACGGACTAGTTCGGCAGATACGCAGTATTTT. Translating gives CASSPRTSSADTQYF.